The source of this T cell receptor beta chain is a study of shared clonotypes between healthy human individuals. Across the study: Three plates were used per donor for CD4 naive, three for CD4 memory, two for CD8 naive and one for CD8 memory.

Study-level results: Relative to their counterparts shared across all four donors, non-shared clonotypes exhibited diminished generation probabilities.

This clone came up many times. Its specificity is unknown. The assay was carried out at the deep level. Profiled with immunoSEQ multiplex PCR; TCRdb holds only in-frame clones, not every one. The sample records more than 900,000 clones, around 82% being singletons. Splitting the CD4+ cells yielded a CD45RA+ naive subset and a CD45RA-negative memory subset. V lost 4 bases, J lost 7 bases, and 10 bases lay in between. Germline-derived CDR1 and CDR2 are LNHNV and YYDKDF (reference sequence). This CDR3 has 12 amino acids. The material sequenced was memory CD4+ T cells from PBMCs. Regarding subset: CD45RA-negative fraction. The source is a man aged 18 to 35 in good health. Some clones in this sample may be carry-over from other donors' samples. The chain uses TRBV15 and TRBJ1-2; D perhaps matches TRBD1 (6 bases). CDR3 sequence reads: CATSKGGLGYTF. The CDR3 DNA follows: TGTGCCACCAGCAAGGGGGGTCTTGGCTACACCTTC.